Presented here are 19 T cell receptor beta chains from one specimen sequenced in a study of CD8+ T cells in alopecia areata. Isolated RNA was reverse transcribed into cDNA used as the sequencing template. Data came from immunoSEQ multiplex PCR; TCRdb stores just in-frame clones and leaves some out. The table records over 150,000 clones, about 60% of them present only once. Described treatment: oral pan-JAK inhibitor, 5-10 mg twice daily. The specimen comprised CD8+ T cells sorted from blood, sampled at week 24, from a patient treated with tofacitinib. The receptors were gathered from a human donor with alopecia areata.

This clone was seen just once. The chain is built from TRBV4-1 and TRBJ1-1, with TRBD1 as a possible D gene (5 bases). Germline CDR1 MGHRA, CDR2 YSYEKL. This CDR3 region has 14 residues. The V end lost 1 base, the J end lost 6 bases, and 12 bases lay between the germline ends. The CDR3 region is CASSQGPIRAEAFF. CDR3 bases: TGCGCCAGCAGCCAAGGTCCGATCAGGGCTGAAGCTTTCTTT.

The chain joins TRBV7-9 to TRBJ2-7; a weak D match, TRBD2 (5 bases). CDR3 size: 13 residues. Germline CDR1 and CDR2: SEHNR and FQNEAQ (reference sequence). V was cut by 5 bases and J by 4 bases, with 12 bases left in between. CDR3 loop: CASSPPGSYEQYF. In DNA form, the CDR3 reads TGTGCCAGCAGCCCTCCGGGGTCGTACGAGCAGTACTTC.

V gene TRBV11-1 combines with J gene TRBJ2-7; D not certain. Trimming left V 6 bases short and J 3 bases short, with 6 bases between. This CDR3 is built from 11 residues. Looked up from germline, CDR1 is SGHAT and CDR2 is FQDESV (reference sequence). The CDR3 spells CASSQDYEQYF. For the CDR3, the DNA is TGTGCCAGCAGTCAAGACTACGAGCAGTACTTC.

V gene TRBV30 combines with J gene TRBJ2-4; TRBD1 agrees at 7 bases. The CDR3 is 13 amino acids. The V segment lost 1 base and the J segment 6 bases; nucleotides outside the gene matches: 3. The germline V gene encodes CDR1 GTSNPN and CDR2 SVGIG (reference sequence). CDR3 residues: CAWSEGAINIQYF. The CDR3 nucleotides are TGTGCCTGGAGTGAGGGGGCGATAAACATTCAGTACTTC. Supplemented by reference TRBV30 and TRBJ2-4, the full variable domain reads SQTIHQWPATLVQPVGSPLSLECTVEGTSNPNLYWYRQAAGRGLQLLFYSVGIGQISSEVPQNLSASRPQDRQFILSSKKLLLSDSGFYLCAWSEGAINIQYFGAGTRLSVL.

The CDR3 DNA reads TGTGCAAGTCGCTTAGAAAGGGACAGGGCATCCTACGAGCAGTACTTC. Amino acids: CASRLERDRASYEQYF. The chain recombines TRBV12-2 with TRBJ2-7; TRBD1 was called by the table and not checked on the DNA. TRBV12-2 is a pseudogene locus. CDR3 length: 16 residues.

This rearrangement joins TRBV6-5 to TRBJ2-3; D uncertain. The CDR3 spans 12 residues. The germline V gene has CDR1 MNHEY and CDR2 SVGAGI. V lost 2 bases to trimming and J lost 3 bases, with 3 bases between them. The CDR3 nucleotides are TGTGCCAGCAGTTACGATACAGATACGCAGTATTTT. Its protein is CASSYDTDTQYF.

The CDR3 coding sequence is TGTGCCAGCAGTCCGGGGACAGGGGGCCTGGGCGAGCAGTACTTC. Residues: CASSPGTGGLGEQYF. The chain couples TRBV27 to TRBJ2-7; 12 nucleotides align to TRBD1. Per germline, CDR1 MNHEY and CDR2 SMNVEV (reference sequence). Trimming at V came to 5 bases and at J to 6 bases, leaving 8 bases not matched to a gene. This CDR3 contains 15 residues.

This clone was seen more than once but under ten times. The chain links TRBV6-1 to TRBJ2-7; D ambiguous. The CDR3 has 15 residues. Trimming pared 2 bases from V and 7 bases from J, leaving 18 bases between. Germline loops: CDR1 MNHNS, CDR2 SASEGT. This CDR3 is CASSESWHNQVEQYF. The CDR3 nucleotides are TGTGCCAGCAGTGAATCTTGGCACAACCAGGTGGAGCAGTACTTC.

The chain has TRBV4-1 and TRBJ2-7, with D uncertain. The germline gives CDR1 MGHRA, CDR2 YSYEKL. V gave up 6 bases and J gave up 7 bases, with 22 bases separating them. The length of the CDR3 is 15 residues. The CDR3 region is CASSLVAPTEREQYF. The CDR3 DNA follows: TGCGCCAGCAGTCTGGTCGCACCCACCGAGAGGGAGCAGTACTTC.

The CDR3 sequence: CASSLTGNTEAFF. The CDR3 DNA reads as TGTGCCAGTAGTCTTACAGGGAACACTGAAGCTTTCTTT. J is TRBJ1-1 and V is TRBV19, with D possibly matching TRBD1 (5 bases). The CDR3 spans 13 residues. CDR1 is LNHDA and CDR2 is SQIVND in the germline V gene (reference sequence). V dropped 5 bases and J dropped 1 base, with 8 bases sitting between them.

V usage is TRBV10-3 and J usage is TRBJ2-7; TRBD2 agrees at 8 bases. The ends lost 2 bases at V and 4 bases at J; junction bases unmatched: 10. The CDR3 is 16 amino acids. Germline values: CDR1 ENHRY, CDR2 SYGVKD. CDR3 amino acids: CAISEPREGVGYEQYF. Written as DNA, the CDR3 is TGTGCCATCAGTGAGCCCCGGGAGGGAGTGGGGTACGAGCAGTACTTC.

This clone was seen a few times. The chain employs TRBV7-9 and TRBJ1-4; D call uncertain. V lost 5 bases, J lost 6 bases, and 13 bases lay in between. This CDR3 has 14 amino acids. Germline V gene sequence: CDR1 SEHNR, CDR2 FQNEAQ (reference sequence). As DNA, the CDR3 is TGTGCCAGCAGCCCCCCCAACGTGGATGAAAAACTGTTTTTT. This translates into CASSPPNVDEKLFF.

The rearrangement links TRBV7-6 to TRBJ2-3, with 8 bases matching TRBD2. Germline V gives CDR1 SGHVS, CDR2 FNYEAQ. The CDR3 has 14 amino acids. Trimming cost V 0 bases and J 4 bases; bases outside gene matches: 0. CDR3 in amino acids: CASSLAGRADTQYF. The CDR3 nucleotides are TGTGCCAGCAGCTTAGCCGGGAGGGCAGATACGCAGTATTTT. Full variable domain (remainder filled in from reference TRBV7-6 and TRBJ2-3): GAGVSQSPRYKVTKRGQDVALRCDPISGHVSLYWYRQALGQGPEFLTYFNYEAQQDKSGLPNDRFSAERPEGSISTLTIQRTEQRDSAMYRCASSLAGRADTQYFGPGTRLTVL.

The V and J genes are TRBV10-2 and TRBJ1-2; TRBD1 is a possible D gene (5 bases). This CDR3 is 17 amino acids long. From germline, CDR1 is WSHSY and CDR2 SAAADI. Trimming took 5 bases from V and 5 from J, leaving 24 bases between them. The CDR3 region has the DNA TGCGCCAGCAGTCCCCTTTATACAACCGGGACCGAGTATGGCTACACCTTC. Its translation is CASSPLYTTGTEYGYTF.

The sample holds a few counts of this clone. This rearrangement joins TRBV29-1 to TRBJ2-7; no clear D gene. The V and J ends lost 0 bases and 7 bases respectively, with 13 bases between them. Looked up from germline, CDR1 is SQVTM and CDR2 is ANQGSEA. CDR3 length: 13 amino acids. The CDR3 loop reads CSVEDPTRSEQYF. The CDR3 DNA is TGCAGCGTTGAAGACCCGACTCGATCGGAGCAGTACTTC.

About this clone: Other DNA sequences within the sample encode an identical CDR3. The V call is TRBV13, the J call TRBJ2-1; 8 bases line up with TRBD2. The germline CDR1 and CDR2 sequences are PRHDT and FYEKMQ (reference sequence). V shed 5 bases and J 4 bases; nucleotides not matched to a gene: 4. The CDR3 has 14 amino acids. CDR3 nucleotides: TGTGCCAGCAGCCTGCCGGGGGGGTACAATGAGCAGTTCTTC. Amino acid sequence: CASSLPGGYNEQFF.

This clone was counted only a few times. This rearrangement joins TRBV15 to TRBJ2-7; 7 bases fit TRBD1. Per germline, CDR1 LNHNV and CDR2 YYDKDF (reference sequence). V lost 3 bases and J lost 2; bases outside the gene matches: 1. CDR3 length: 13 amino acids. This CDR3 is CATSRGQTYEQYF. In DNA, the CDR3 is TGTGCCACCAGCAGGGGACAGACCTACGAGCAGTACTTC.

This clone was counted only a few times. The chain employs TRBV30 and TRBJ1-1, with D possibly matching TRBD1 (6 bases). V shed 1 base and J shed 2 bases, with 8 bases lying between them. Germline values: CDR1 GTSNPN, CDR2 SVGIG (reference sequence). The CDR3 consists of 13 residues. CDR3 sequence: CAWSGGANTEAFF. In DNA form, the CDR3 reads TGTGCCTGGAGTGGGGGGGCTAACACTGAAGCTTTCTTT.

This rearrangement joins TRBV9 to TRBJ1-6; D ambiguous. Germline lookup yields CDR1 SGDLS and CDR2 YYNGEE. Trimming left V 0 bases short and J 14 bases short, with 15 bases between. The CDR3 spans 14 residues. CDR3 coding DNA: TGTGCCAGCAGCGTAGGGACGGGAGAATTCACCCTCCACTTT. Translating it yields CASSVGTGEFTLHF.